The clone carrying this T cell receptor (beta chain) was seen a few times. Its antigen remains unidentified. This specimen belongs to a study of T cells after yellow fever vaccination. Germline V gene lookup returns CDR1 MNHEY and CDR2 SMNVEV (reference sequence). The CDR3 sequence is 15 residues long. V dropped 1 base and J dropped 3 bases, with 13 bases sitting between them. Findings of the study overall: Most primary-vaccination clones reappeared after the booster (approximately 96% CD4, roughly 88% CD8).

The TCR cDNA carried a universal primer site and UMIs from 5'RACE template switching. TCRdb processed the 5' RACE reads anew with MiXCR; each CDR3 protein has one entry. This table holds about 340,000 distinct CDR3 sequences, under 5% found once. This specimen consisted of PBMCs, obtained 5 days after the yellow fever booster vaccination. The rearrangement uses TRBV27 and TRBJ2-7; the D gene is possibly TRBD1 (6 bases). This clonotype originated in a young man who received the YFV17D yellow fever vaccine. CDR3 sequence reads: CASSLWGRADYEQYF. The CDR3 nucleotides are TGTGCCAGCAGTTTATGGGGGCGAGCAGACTACGAGCAGTACTTC.